The 25 T cell receptor beta chains below all came from one sample that was sequenced in a study of cytomegalovirus exposure and HLA in healthy donors. PCR amplification relied on 60 Vbeta primers (plus 13 Jbeta primers). The table came from immunoSEQ multiplex PCR; TCRdb's copy has only in-frame clones and leaves some out. Among approximately 200,000 clones listed, 65% to 85% were seen once. Sequencing was done on a sample of PBMCs. These receptors originate from a woman between 18 and 30 years old in good health and CMV-seronegative.

The chain couples TRBV28 to TRBJ1-6; D is ambiguous. This CDR3 spans 16 amino acids. CDR1 is MDHEN, CDR2 SYDVKM, per germline. The V gene lost 8 bases and the J gene lost 0 bases, with 14 bases spanning the gap. DNA of the CDR3: TGTGCCAGCTCCTCTGAGTTTAGCTCCTATAATTCACCCCTCCACTTT. Its translation is CASSSEFSSYNSPLHF. The full variable domain, rest sourced from reference TRBV28 and TRBJ1-6, is DVKVTQSSRYLVKRTGEKVFLECVQDMDHENMFWYRQDPGLGLRLIYFSYDVKMKEKGDIPEGYSVSREKKERFSLILESASTNQTSMYLCASSSEFSSYNSPLHFGNGTRLTVT.

The chain couples TRBV11-3 to TRBJ2-6; a possible D gene is TRBD2 (5 bases). The CDR3 covers 17 residues. Germline CDR1 and CDR2: SGHNT and YENEEA. With 4 bases removed from V and 0 bases from J, the gap between germline ends came to 13 bases. The CDR3 reads CASSSPYRDSGANVLTF. Written as DNA, the CDR3 is TGTGCCAGCAGCTCACCTTACCGGGACTCTGGGGCCAACGTCCTGACTTTC.

The sample holds one count of this clone. The V and J genes are TRBV5-1 and TRBJ2-5; the match to TRBD2 covers 9 bases. Germline V lookup: CDR1 SGHRS, CDR2 YFSETQ. V trimming: 1 base; J trimming: 5 bases; junction bases outside the gene matches: 6. This CDR3 region has 15 residues. As DNA, the CDR3 is TGCGCCAGCAGCTTGTGGCGGGGGGGCGGGGAGACCCAGTACTTC. It codes for CASSLWRGGGETQYF.

V and J are TRBV9 and TRBJ2-3; 9 nucleotides match TRBD2. With 0 bases clipped from V and 0 bases from J, the junction kept 5 bases outside the gene matches. This CDR3 has 17 amino acids. Germline V CDR1 and CDR2: SGDLS, YYNGEE. CDR3 protein: CASSVGLAGPSTDTQYF. DNA of the CDR3: TGTGCCAGCAGCGTAGGGCTAGCGGGACCTAGCACAGATACGCAGTATTTT.

The chain is built from TRBV5-1 and TRBJ2-2; D not certain. V lost 2 bases to trimming and J lost 2 bases, with 7 bases between them. Germline V gene lookup returns CDR1 SGHRS and CDR2 YFSETQ. There are 14 residues in the CDR3. This CDR3 reads CASSLRTNTGELFF. DNA of the CDR3: TGCGCCAGCAGCTTACGAACAAACACCGGGGAGCTGTTTTTT.

In this sample, this clone turned up a few times. The chain carries TRBV9 and TRBJ2-2; D possibly corresponds to TRBD1 (5 bases). Germline assignment: CDR1 SGDLS and CDR2 YYNGEE. The V end lost 6 bases, the J end lost 0 bases, and 9 bases lay between the germline ends. CDR3 length: 14 residues. The CDR3: CASNRQTNTGELFF. The CDR3 bases are TGTGCCAGCAACCGACAGACGAACACCGGGGAGCTGTTTTTT.

This chain uses TRBV19 with TRBJ1-6; TRBD1 matches 9 bases. V lost 5 bases, J lost 7 bases, and 9 bases stayed unmatched. The length of the CDR3 is 16 residues. Per germline, CDR1 LNHDA and CDR2 SQIVND (reference sequence). DNA for the CDR3: TGTGCCAGTAGTTTACCCGGGACAGGGACCAATTCACCCCTCCACTTT. Its protein is CASSLPGTGTNSPLHF.

The rearrangement links TRBV6-5 to TRBJ1-1; D might be TRBD1 (5 bases). In germline, CDR1 is MNHEY, CDR2 SVGAGI. Trimming cost V 2 bases and J 6 bases, with 19 bases left between them. The CDR3 spans 16 residues. The CDR3 sequence is CASSYNQGRVNAEAFF. The CDR3 region has the DNA TGTGCCAGCAGTTACAACCAGGGCCGGGTAAATGCTGAAGCTTTCTTT.

The chain is built from TRBV28 and TRBJ2-5; 11 positions match TRBD1. Trimming at V came to 7 bases and at J to 0 bases, leaving 10 bases not matched to a gene. The CDR3 totals 17 residues. The V gene's germline CDR1 is MDHEN and CDR2 SYDVKM. The DNA of the CDR3 is TGTGCCAGCAATGTTGGCGGGACAGGGGGATACCAAGAGACCCAGTACTTC. It codes for CASNVGGTGGYQETQYF. The full variable domain, in which reference TRBV28 and TRBJ2-5 provide the parts outside the CDR3, is DVKVTQSSRYLVKRTGEKVFLECVQDMDHENMFWYRQDPGLGLRLIYFSYDVKMKEKGDIPEGYSVSREKKERFSLILESASTNQTSMYLCASNVGGTGGYQETQYFGPGTRLLVL.

This clone appeared once. Here the CDR3 DNA reads TGTGCCAGCAGCAGGGGGACTAGCGGGGCAACAGATACGCAGTATTTT. Encoded protein: CASSRGTSGATDTQYF. The J gene is TRBJ2-3, the V gene TRBV11-3, with 13 nucleotides matching TRBD2. V was pared by 5 bases and J by 3 bases, with 5 bases of the junction left unmatched. CDR1 is SGHNT and CDR2 is YENEEA in the germline V gene. There are 16 residues in the CDR3.

This clone came up a few times. The chain has TRBV6-4 and TRBJ2-2; 8 nucleotides line up with TRBD1. J gave up 3 bases and V 6 bases, and 3 bases lay outside the gene matches. Germline CDR1 is MRHNA and CDR2 is SNTAGT. This CDR3 has 14 residues. CDR3: CASRGQGDTGELFF. The DNA for the CDR3 is TGTGCCAGCAGAGGACAGGGAGACACCGGGGAGCTGTTTTTT.

The chain carries TRBV4-2 and TRBJ2-1; 9 bases align to TRBD1. Trimming cost V 0 bases and J 5 bases; bases outside gene matches: 11. This CDR3 contains 18 residues. Germline V CDR1 and CDR2: LGHNA, YNFKEQ. The CDR3 bases are TGTGCCAGCAGCCAAGATCATCGCGGACAGGGGCGCCACAATGAGCAGTTCTTC. As protein: CASSQDHRGQGRHNEQFF.

V usage is TRBV7-9 and J usage is TRBJ1-4; possibly TRBD1 for D (6 bases). V was clipped by 5 bases and J by 4 bases, with 17 bases between them. Looked up from germline, CDR1 is SEHNR and CDR2 is FQNEAQ (reference sequence). This CDR3 contains 16 residues. The CDR3 reads CASSRKGGGFNEKLFF. The DNA for the CDR3 is TGTGCCAGCAGCCGAAAAGGGGGGGGCTTTAATGAAAAACTGTTTTTT.

The rearrangement uses TRBV27 and TRBJ2-5; 7 bases map to TRBD1. V gave up 5 bases and J gave up 2 bases; unmatched junction bases: 14. Germline CDR1 reads MNHEY; CDR2 reads SMNVEV (reference sequence). This CDR3 is built from 17 residues. Here the CDR3 reads CASSPQAGGLGQETQYF. The CDR3 DNA follows: TGTGCCAGCAGTCCCCAGGCAGGGGGTCTAGGACAAGAGACCCAGTACTTC.

This chain uses TRBV11-2 with TRBJ1-5, with D uncertain. The CDR3 covers 15 residues. Deletions cut 2 bases from V and 5 bases from J, with 13 bases between. The V gene's germline CDR1 is SGHAT and CDR2 FQNNGV. The CDR3 loop reads CASSLSAGGDQPQHF. The CDR3 DNA follows: TGTGCCAGCAGCTTAAGTGCAGGAGGAGATCAGCCCCAGCATTTT.

CDR3 loop: CASSPSFQQGETQYF. DNA for the CDR3: TGTGCCAGCAGCCCTAGTTTCCAACAGGGAGAGACCCAGTACTTC. The gene calls are TRBV4-2 and TRBJ2-5, with a tentative D call TRBD1 (6 bases). CDR3 size: 15 residues. Germline V gene lookup returns CDR1 LGHNA and CDR2 YNFKEQ. The ends were cut back, 4 bases at V and 4 bases at J, with 16 bases in the middle.

CDR3 sequence: CASSQRDNSYEQYF. As DNA, the CDR3 is TGCGCCAGCAGCCAACGGGACAACTCCTACGAGCAGTACTTC. The chain carries TRBV5-1 and TRBJ2-7, with D tentatively TRBD1 (6 bases). The CDR3 covers 14 residues. Deletions cut 4 bases from V and 0 bases from J, with 11 bases between. CDR1 SGHRS and CDR2 YFSETQ come from the germline V gene.

This chain joins TRBV19 and TRBJ1-4; D gene ambiguous. CDR1 LNHDA and CDR2 SQIVND come from the germline V gene (reference sequence). V was shortened by 5 bases and J by 7 bases, with 8 bases between the two germline ends. The CDR3 sequence is 12 residues long. The CDR3 is CASSARGEKLFF. The CDR3 DNA follows: TGTGCCAGTAGTGCCCGCGGTGAAAAACTGTTTTTT.

V usage is TRBV19 and J usage is TRBJ1-1, with 8 bases aligning to TRBD1. CDR3 length equals 15 residues. Trimming removed 5 bases from V and 5 bases from J; junction bases left unmatched: 10. Looked up from germline, CDR1 is LNHDA and CDR2 is SQIVND (reference sequence). The CDR3 reads CASSVRTGPATEAFF. DNA for the CDR3: TGTGCCAGTAGTGTCCGGACAGGGCCGGCAACTGAAGCTTTCTTT.

V and J are TRBV27 and TRBJ2-2, with 11 bases fitting TRBD2. CDR3 size: 17 residues. Germline V gives CDR1 MNHEY, CDR2 SMNVEV (reference sequence). Trimming removed 0 bases from V and 2 bases from J; junction bases left unmatched: 2. The CDR3 bases are TGTGCCAGCAGTTTATCTAGCGGGGGGGGTAACACCGGGGAGCTGTTTTTT. The encoded protein is CASSLSSGGGNTGELFF.

The rearrangement uses TRBV5-1 and TRBJ1-6; unclear D gene. The ends were cut back, 6 bases at V and 6 bases at J, with 16 bases in the middle. The CDR3 totals 15 residues. The germline V gene has CDR1 SGHRS and CDR2 YFSETQ. DNA of the CDR3: TGCGCCAGCAACCCCGCAGGACTCCTTAATTCACCCCTCCACTTT. Protein product: CASNPAGLLNSPLHF.

A few counts support this clone. J is TRBJ2-7 and V is TRBV27; 7 bases align to TRBD1. V shed 6 bases and J 6 bases; nucleotides not matched to a gene: 14. CDR3 length: 15 amino acids. The germline V gene has CDR1 MNHEY and CDR2 SMNVEV (reference sequence). Written as DNA, the CDR3 is TGTGCCAGCAGCTCCGATGGACTGGGACAGTCCGAGCAGTACTTC. Translating gives CASSSDGLGQSEQYF.

J is TRBJ1-1 and V is TRBV4-2; D unclear. CDR3 length equals 12 residues. V dropped 0 bases and J dropped 11 bases, with 10 bases sitting between them. Germline loops: CDR1 LGHNA, CDR2 YNFKEQ. The CDR3 sequence is CASSQDLGPAFF. The DNA for the CDR3 is TGTGCCAGCAGCCAAGATCTGGGCCCCGCTTTCTTT.

This chain joins TRBV6-5 and TRBJ1-4; no clear D gene. The germline gives CDR1 MNHEY, CDR2 SVGAGI. CDR3 length: 13 residues. The germline V and J ends were trimmed by 4 bases and 4 bases, with 7 bases remaining between them. The CDR3 region has the DNA TGTGCCAGCAGTTTCAAAATTAATGAAAAACTGTTTTTT. This codes for CASSFKINEKLFF.

The chain uses TRBV6-1 and TRBJ1-2; TRBD1 aligns across 10 bases. The CDR3 consists of 13 residues. Germline values: CDR1 MNHNS, CDR2 SASEGT. V lost 7 bases and J lost 6; bases outside the gene matches: 5. CDR3 in amino acids: CASTRQGADGYTF. DNA of the CDR3: TGTGCCAGCACCAGACAGGGGGCCGATGGCTACACCTTC.